This T cell receptor (beta chain) was recorded in a study of shared clonotypes between healthy human individuals. CDR3 length: 16 residues. Deletions cut 5 bases from V and 4 bases from J, with 18 bases between. Germline V gene data show CDR1 as SGHTA and CDR2 as FQGTGA. Clones were read by immunoSEQ multiplex PCR, and TCRdb kept only the in-frame ones, dropping some. The sample lists about 460,000 clones, roughly three quarters occurring once. V is TRBV7-3 and J is TRBJ2-1; no reliable D call. The receptor comes from a woman between 40 and 50 years old in good health. Some clones in this sample may be carry-over from other donors' samples. The sample consisted of PBMCs. The CDR3, as DNA: TGTGCCAGCAGCCCACAGAGAGGCGGTAAATACAATGAGCAGTTCTTC. This sequence encodes CASSPQRGGKYNEQFF.